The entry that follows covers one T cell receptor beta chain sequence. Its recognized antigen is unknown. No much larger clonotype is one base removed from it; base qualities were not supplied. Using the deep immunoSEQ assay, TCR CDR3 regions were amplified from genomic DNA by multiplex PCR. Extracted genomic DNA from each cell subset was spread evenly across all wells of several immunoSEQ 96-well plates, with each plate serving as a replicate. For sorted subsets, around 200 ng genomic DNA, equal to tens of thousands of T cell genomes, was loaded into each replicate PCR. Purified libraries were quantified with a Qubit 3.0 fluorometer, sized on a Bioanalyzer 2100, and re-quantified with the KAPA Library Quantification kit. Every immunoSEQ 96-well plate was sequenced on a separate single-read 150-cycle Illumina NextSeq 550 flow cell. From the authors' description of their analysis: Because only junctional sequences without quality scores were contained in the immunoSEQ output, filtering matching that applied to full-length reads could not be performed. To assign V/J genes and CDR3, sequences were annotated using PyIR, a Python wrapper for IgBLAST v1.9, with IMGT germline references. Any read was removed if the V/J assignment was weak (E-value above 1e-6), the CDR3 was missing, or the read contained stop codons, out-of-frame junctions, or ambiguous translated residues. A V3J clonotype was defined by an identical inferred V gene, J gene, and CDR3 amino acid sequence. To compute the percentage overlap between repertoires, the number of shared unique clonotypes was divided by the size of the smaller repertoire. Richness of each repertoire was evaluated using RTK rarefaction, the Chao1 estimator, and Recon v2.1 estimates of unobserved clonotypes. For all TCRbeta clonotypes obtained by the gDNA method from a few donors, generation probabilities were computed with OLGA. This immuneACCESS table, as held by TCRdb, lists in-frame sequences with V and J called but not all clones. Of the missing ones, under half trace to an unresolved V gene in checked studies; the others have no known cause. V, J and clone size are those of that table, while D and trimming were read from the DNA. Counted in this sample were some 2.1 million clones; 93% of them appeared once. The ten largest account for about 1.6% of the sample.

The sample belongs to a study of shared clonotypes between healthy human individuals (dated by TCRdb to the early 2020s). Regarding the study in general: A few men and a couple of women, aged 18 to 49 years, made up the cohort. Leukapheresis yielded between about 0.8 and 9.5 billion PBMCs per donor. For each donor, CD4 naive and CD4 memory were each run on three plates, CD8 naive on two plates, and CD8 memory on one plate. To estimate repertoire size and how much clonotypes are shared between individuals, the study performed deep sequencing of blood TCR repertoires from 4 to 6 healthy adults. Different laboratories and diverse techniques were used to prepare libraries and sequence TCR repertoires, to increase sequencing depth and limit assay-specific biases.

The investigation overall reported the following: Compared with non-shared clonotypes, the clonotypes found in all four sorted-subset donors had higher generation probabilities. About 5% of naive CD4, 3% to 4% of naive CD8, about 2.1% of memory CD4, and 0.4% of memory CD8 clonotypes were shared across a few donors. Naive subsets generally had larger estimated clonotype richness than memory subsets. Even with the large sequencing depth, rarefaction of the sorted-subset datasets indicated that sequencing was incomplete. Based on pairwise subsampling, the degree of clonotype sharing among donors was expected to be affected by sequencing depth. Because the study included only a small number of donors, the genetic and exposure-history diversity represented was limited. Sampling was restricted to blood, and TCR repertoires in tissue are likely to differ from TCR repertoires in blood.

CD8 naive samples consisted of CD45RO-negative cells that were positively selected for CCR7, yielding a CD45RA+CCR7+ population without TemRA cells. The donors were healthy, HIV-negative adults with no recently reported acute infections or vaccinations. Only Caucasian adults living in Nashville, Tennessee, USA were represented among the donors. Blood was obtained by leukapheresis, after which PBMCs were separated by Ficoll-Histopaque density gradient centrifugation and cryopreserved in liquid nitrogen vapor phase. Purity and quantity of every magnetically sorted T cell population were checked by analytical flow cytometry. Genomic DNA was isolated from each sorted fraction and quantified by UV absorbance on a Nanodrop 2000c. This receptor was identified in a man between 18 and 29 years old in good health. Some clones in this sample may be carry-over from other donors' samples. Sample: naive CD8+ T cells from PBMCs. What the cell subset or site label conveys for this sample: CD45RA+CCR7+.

The DNA sequence reads TGCGCCAGCAGCCAAGAGACCGACTACTTGAACACTGAAGCTTTCTTT. This is translated as CASSQETDYLNTEAFF. Here the chain combines TRBV4-1 and TRBJ1-1; the D gene is not confidently resolved. The CDR3 holds 16 amino acids from the cysteine to the phenylalanine. Only CDR3 DNA is held: 48 bases, read in frame from base 1. The germline V gene yields MGHRA for CDR1 and YSYEKL for CDR2. V loses 0 bases of germline sequence and J loses 0 bases, and the interval between the two ends is 11 bases.